One sample yielded the 26 T cell receptor beta chains listed below, sequenced in a study of cytomegalovirus exposure and HLA in healthy donors. The PCR ran on 60 Vbeta and 13 Jbeta primers. The repertoire was sequenced with immunoSEQ multiplex PCR; TCRdb's copy has only in-frame clones and lacks some. The sample has 150,000 or so clones, approximately 80% seen once; the top ten hold less than 5%. The material sequenced was PBMCs. All receptors derive from a male donor in good health and CMV-seronegative.

The chain uses TRBV4-1 and TRBJ2-7; 8 nucleotides match TRBD2. V was pared by 0 bases and J by 3 bases, with 10 bases of the junction left unmatched. CDR1 is MGHRA and CDR2 is YSYEKL in the germline V gene. The CDR3 is 17 amino acids. CDR3 sequence: CASSQEGLGGESYEQYF. The CDR3 region has the DNA TGCGCCAGCAGCCAAGAGGGCCTCGGGGGGGAGAGCTACGAGCAGTACTTC.

J is TRBJ2-5 and V is TRBV27; 9 bases match TRBD1. This CDR3 spans 16 amino acids. J lost 5 bases, V lost 6 bases, and 13 bases had no gene match. Germline V gene sequence: CDR1 MNHEY, CDR2 SMNVEV (reference sequence). CDR3 sequence (DNA): TGTGCCAGCAGCCCTCGGGACAGGGTGGGATCGGAGACCCAGTACTTC. Its protein is CASSPRDRVGSETQYF.

This clone was picked up a small number of times. The chain uses TRBV14 and TRBJ1-6; D may be TRBD1 (5 bases). Germline loops: CDR1 SGHDN, CDR2 FVKESK. The CDR3 is 13 residues long. With 1 base removed from V and 12 bases from J, the gap between germline ends came to 10 bases. Written as DNA, the CDR3 is TGTGCCAGCAGCCAAGCTATGGGGGGACCCCTCCACTTT. It encodes CASSQAMGGPLHF.

About this clone: One junction end does not reproduce the germline sequence, and a read error may be involved. The chain has TRBV6-5 and TRBJ2-1, with no clear D. The CDR3 spans 15 residues. Germline CDR1 reads MNHEY; CDR2 reads SVGAGI. In nucleotides, the CDR3 is TGTGCCAGCAACTTTCAGCTGAGCTCCTACAATGAGCGGTTCTTC. Amino acids: CASNFQLSSYNERFF.

J is TRBJ2-5 and V is TRBV2; 13 bases are shared with TRBD2. V lost 5 bases to trimming and J lost 8 bases; unmatched junction nucleotides: 8. In germline, CDR1 is SNHLY, CDR2 FYNNEI. The CDR3 is 15 residues long. The CDR3 sequence is CASSYSGLAGSTQYF. The CDR3 coding sequence is TGTGCCAGCAGTTACTCGGGACTAGCGGGAAGTACCCAGTACTTC.

The CDR3 loop reads CASSVSGAKNIQYF. DNA of the CDR3: TGTGCCAGCAGCGTATCAGGTGCCAAAAACATTCAGTACTTC. The chain recombines TRBV9 with TRBJ2-4; D unclear. Germline-derived CDR1 and CDR2 are SGDLS and YYNGEE. This CDR3 region has 14 residues. The germline V and J ends were trimmed by 1 base and 1 base, with 6 bases remaining between them.

As DNA, the CDR3 is TGTGCCAGCAGTGTCGACAGTGGAAACACCATATATTTT. Its translation: CASSVDSGNTIYF. This chain connects TRBV6-1 to TRBJ1-3; possibly TRBD1 for D (5 bases). Germline V gives CDR1 MNHNS, CDR2 SASEGT. The CDR3 is made up of 13 amino acids. Trimming cost V 4 bases and J 3 bases, with 7 bases left between them.

The chain recombines TRBV27 with TRBJ1-5, with TRBD1 as a possible D gene (5 bases). V was cut by 4 bases and J by 4 bases, with 8 bases left in between. CDR1 is MNHEY, CDR2 SMNVEV, per germline (reference sequence). This CDR3 spans 13 amino acids. The chain's CDR3 is CASSSRTNQPQHF. The DNA for the CDR3 is TGTGCCAGCAGTTCCCGGACAAATCAGCCCCAGCATTTT.

The CDR3 DNA reads as TGCGCCAGCACCGTAACAGCTCAACCTAACTATGGCTACACCTTC. The encoded protein is CASTVTAQPNYGYTF. The rearrangement links TRBV5-1 to TRBJ1-2; D remains unclear. Trimming took 6 bases from V and 0 from J, leaving 15 bases between them. This CDR3 has 15 amino acids. In germline, CDR1 is SGHRS, CDR2 YFSETQ.

The chain employs TRBV23-1 and TRBJ2-7; the match to TRBD2 covers 15 bases. TRBV23-1 counts as an open reading frame of uncertain function. V was clipped by 3 bases and J by 1 base; unmatched bases: 13. The CDR3 loop spans 20 amino acids. The CDR3 spells CASSQIPGLAGGGPSYEQYF. The CDR3 nucleotides are TGCGCCAGCAGTCAGATACCGGGACTAGCGGGGGGCGGCCCTTCCTACGAGCAGTACTTC.

V is TRBV5-1 and J is TRBJ2-2, with D perhaps TRBD2 (6 bases). The CDR3 contains 14 residues. The V end was cut by 1 base, the J end by 6 bases, with 10 bases between. The germline gives CDR1 SGHRS, CDR2 YFSETQ. Here the CDR3 reads CASSLNREAGELFF. CDR3 in DNA: TGCGCCAGCAGCTTGAATAGGGAGGCCGGGGAGCTGTTTTTT.

This sequence joins TRBV21-1 and TRBJ2-1; TRBD2 reflects the table's D call only, with no check against the DNA. TRBV21-1 is a recognized pseudogene. This CDR3 region has 18 residues. The CDR3 reads CAEMGGPTPEETNNEQFF. Written as DNA, the CDR3 is TGTGCTGAGATGGGGGGACCCACCCCCGAGGAAACTAACAATGAGCAGTTCTTC.

The chain employs TRBV5-6 and TRBJ1-2; D might be TRBD1 (5 bases). The CDR3 consists of 17 residues. The V end was cut by 0 bases, the J end by 0 bases, with 15 bases between. Germline CDR1 and CDR2: SGHDT and YYEEEE. In nucleotides, the CDR3 is TGTGCCAGCAGCTTGGTTGGACATCTCCCCTCTAACTATGGCTACACCTTC. This codes for CASSLVGHLPSNYGYTF.

This clone was found once. The CDR3 sequence: CASSNVGYEQYF. The CDR3 bases are TGTGCCAGCAGCAACGTCGGGTACGAGCAGTACTTC. The chain joins TRBV7-2 to TRBJ2-7; D gene unclear. The V and J ends lost 5 bases and 4 bases respectively, with 9 bases between them. From germline, CDR1 is SGHTA and CDR2 FQGNSA. The CDR3 extends over 12 amino acids.

This clone came up once. The CDR3 is CASSQDLAGRVDTQYF. Written as DNA, the CDR3 is TGCGCCAGCAGCCAAGATCTGGCGGGGAGGGTAGATACGCAGTATTTT. The chain combines TRBV4-1 with TRBJ2-3; 7 positions agree with TRBD2. The trim removed 0 bases at V and 5 bases at J, leaving 8 bases unmatched. Looked up from germline, CDR1 is MGHRA and CDR2 is YSYEKL. The CDR3 contains 16 residues.

J is TRBJ2-7 and V is TRBV7-2; TRBD1 is a possible D gene (6 bases). In germline, CDR1 is SGHTA, CDR2 FQGNSA. The ends were cut back, 1 base at V and 5 bases at J, with 21 bases in the middle. This CDR3 has 17 residues. The CDR3 DNA reads TGTGCCAGCAGCTTAGGGGGCTTCCGGGACAACCGCCACGAGCAGTACTTC. Protein: CASSLGGFRDNRHEQYF.

J is TRBJ2-1 and V is TRBV5-1; D possibly corresponds to TRBD2 (6 bases). V gave up 7 bases and J gave up 0 bases, with 11 bases separating them. Germline V gene sequence: CDR1 SGHRS, CDR2 YFSETQ. The CDR3 covers 14 residues. The CDR3 nucleotides are TGCGCCAGCGGGGCGGGGTCCTCCTACAATGAGCAGTTCTTC. Protein product: CASGAGSSYNEQFF.

This chain joins TRBV7-3 and TRBJ2-1, with D possibly matching TRBD2 (8 bases). Germline CDR1 SGHTA, CDR2 FQGTGA. The CDR3 sequence is 15 residues long. V dropped 5 bases and J dropped 10 bases, with 21 bases sitting between them. The CDR3 spells CASSARGTRQGEQFF. The CDR3 DNA reads TGTGCCAGCAGCGCCAGGGGGACTAGGCAGGGGGAGCAGTTCTTC.

V gene TRBV11-2 combines with J gene TRBJ2-1; 11 bases map to TRBD2. The junction had 3 bases not matched to a gene; V was cut back by 5 bases and J by 6 bases. The CDR3 loop spans 14 amino acids. Germline V gene sequence: CDR1 SGHAT, CDR2 FQNNGV. Written as DNA, the CDR3 is TGTGCCAGCAGCCTAGCGGGGGGCCTCAATGAGCAGTTCTTC. Protein product: CASSLAGGLNEQFF.

The chain combines TRBV11-2 with TRBJ2-7, with D unclear. V lost 7 bases and J 7 bases, leaving 14 bases between the germline ends. Germline V CDR1 and CDR2: SGHAT, FQNNGV. This CDR3 is built from 12 residues. CDR3 residues: CASTESVWEQYF. The CDR3 DNA reads TGTGCCAGCACCGAAAGCGTTTGGGAGCAGTACTTC. The entire variable domain, with the rest obtained from reference TRBV11-2 and TRBJ2-7, is as follows: EAGVAQSPRYKIIEKRQSVAFWCNPISGHATLYWYQQILGQGPKLLIQFQNNGVVDDSQLPKDRFSAERLKGVDSTLKIQPAKLEDSAVYLCASTESVWEQYFGPGTRLTVT.

Here the CDR3 reads CASSLRSTGELFF. The CDR3 DNA follows: TGTGCCAGCAGTCTGAGATCCACCGGGGAGCTGTTTTTT. The chain uses TRBV27 and TRBJ2-2; D not certain. Looked up from germline, CDR1 is MNHEY and CDR2 is SMNVEV (reference sequence). The CDR3 extends over 13 amino acids. V was cut by 5 bases and J by 4 bases, with 8 bases left in between.

The CDR3 sequence is CASSPADRGAKNIQYF. DNA of the CDR3: TGTGCCAGCAGCCCCGCGGACAGGGGGGCCAAAAACATTCAGTACTTC. This chain joins TRBV7-9 and TRBJ2-4; 10 bases are shared with TRBD1. V lost 5 bases and J lost 1; bases outside the gene matches: 5. Looked up from germline, CDR1 is SEHNR and CDR2 is FQNEAQ (reference sequence). This CDR3 contains 16 residues.

V usage is TRBV7-6 and J usage is TRBJ2-3; 7 nucleotides agree with TRBD1. Germline loops: CDR1 SGHVS, CDR2 FNYEAQ. J was trimmed by 4 bases and V by 4 bases; bases with no gene match: 5. CDR3 length: 14 amino acids. The CDR3 region has the DNA TGTGCCAGCAGCTCCAGACAGGGCTCAGATACGCAGTATTTT. This encodes CASSSRQGSDTQYF.

The gene calls are TRBV5-4 and TRBJ2-3, with a possible D match to TRBD1 (6 bases). This CDR3 is 16 amino acids long. Germline CDR1 SGHNT, CDR2 YYREEE (reference sequence). The germline V and J ends were trimmed by 0 bases and 0 bases, with 11 bases remaining between them. The CDR3 nucleotides read TGTGCCAGCAGCTTGGATATAGGGGGTAGCACAGATACGCAGTATTTT. Amino acid sequence: CASSLDIGGSTDTQYF.

The chain joins TRBV6-8 to TRBJ2-7, with TRBD2 identical over 11 bases. The V segment lost 9 bases and the J segment 1 base; nucleotides outside the gene matches: 8. This CDR3 is 15 amino acids long. Germline V gene lookup returns CDR1 MNHGY and CDR2 SAAAGT. In DNA, the CDR3 is TGTGCCAGGTTGACTAGCGGGGCCGATTCCTACGAGCAGTACTTC. It codes for CARLTSGADSYEQYF.

V usage is TRBV11-2 and J usage is TRBJ1-1, with D unresolved. Germline V gene data show CDR1 as SGHAT and CDR2 as FQNNGV. The CDR3 is 14 amino acids. Between the trimmed V and J ends, which lost 4 bases and 0 bases, there was a span of 9 bases. DNA of the CDR3: TGTGCCAGCAGCTCAGTTATCATGAACACTGAAGCTTTCTTT. This codes for CASSSVIMNTEAFF.